One and the same sample provided the 21 T cell receptor beta chains below, sequenced in a study of cytomegalovirus exposure and HLA in healthy donors. In the PCR, 60 Vbeta and 13 Jbeta primers were used. Clones were read by immunoSEQ multiplex PCR, and TCRdb kept only the in-frame ones, dropping some. Its table records tens of thousands of clones. Sequenced sample: PBMCs. These receptors all come from a male donor in good health and CMV-seronegative.

The V and J genes are TRBV19 and TRBJ1-5; the D is unclear. Germline CDR1 reads LNHDA; CDR2 reads SQIVND (reference sequence). The CDR3 loop spans 15 amino acids. V was pared by 5 bases and J by 2 bases, with 13 bases between. The chain's CDR3 is CASSRAGRGNQPQHF. The CDR3 bases are TGTGCCAGTAGTCGGGCGGGGAGGGGCAATCAGCCCCAGCATTTT.

The V gene is TRBV30, the J gene TRBJ1-5; D is uncertain. This CDR3 comprises 16 residues. Germline loops: CDR1 GTSNPN, CDR2 SVGIG (reference sequence). V was clipped by 0 bases and J by 1 base, with 13 bases between them. CDR3 amino acids: CAWSVGLAGSNQPQHF. The CDR3 DNA follows: TGTGCCTGGAGTGTGGGGTTGGCGGGAAGCAATCAGCCCCAGCATTTT.

In terms of frequency, this clone is medium-sized (0.01 to 0.1%). The rearrangement links TRBV10-3 to TRBJ1-5, with 8 nucleotides matching TRBD1. The V segment lost 10 bases and the J segment 2 bases; nucleotides outside the gene matches: 7. Germline CDR1 and CDR2: ENHRY and SYGVKD. This CDR3 contains 14 residues. In DNA form, the CDR3 reads TGTGCCAGCTCGACAGGGGACGGCAATCAGCCCCAGCATTTT. The encoded protein is CASSTGDGNQPQHF.

This rearrangement joins TRBV5-4 to TRBJ2-7; tentative D call: TRBD1 (6 bases). Trimming removed 3 bases from V and 2 bases from J, with 12 bases in between. CDR1 and CDR2 (germline): SGHNT, YYREEE (reference sequence). The CDR3 is 14 amino acids. The CDR3 DNA follows: TGTGCCAGCAGCTGGGACATCGGGGCCTACGAGCAGTACTTC. Its protein is CASSWDIGAYEQYF. Filled out from reference TRBV5-4 and TRBJ2-7, the complete variable domain reads ETGVTQSPTHLIKTRGQQVTLRCSSQSGHNTVSWYQQALGQGPQFIFQYYREEENGRGNFPPRFSGLQFPNYSSELNVNALELDDSALYLCASSWDIGAYEQYFGPGTRLTVT.

V gene TRBV6-5 combines with J gene TRBJ1-1, with D unclear. Germline lookup yields CDR1 MNHEY and CDR2 SVGAGI. The V end was cut by 6 bases, the J end by 3 bases, with 11 bases between. The CDR3 consists of 13 residues. CDR3 region: CASSRQAHTEAFF. For the CDR3, the DNA is TGTGCCAGCAGCCGCCAGGCACACACTGAAGCTTTCTTT.

J is TRBJ1-4 and V is TRBV29-1, with D uncertain. V lost 6 bases to trimming and J lost 0 bases, with 5 bases between them. The CDR3 runs 12 residues. Per germline, CDR1 SQVTM and CDR2 ANQGSEA. The CDR3 DNA reads TGCAGCGTCGGAGCAACTAATGAAAAACTGTTTTTT. As protein: CSVGATNEKLFF.

The genes are TRBV30 and TRBJ1-2, with 11 bases matching TRBD1. The junction had 4 bases not matched to a gene; V was cut back by 3 bases and J by 4 bases. The CDR3 extends over 14 amino acids. Germline lookup yields CDR1 GTSNPN and CDR2 SVGIG (reference sequence). The CDR3 nucleotides are TGTGCCTGGAGGGACAGGGGGCGCATCTATGGCTACACCTTC. Translation gives CAWRDRGRIYGYTF.

The chain recombines TRBV6-1 with TRBJ2-3, with TRBD2 matching over 10 bases. The length of the CDR3 is 16 residues. Germline trimming cut 5 bases from V and 2 bases from J; bases unmatched to any gene: 7. Germline CDR1 reads MNHNS; CDR2 reads SASEGT. CDR3 region: CASSKGLAVYTDTQYF. The CDR3, as DNA: TGTGCCAGCAGTAAAGGACTAGCGGTCTACACAGATACGCAGTATTTT.

The V call is TRBV30, the J call TRBJ1-5; TRBD1 is a possible D gene (5 bases). V was clipped by 0 bases and J by 6 bases, with 9 bases between them. This CDR3 is 13 amino acids long. Germline V CDR1 and CDR2: GTSNPN, SVGIG (reference sequence). The CDR3 is CAWSVWGGQPQHF. The DNA for the CDR3 is TGTGCCTGGAGTGTGTGGGGGGGTCAGCCCCAGCATTTT.

The chain links TRBV6-5 to TRBJ2-7; no reliable D call. With 6 bases removed from V and 4 bases from J, the gap between germline ends came to 13 bases. The CDR3 spans 13 residues. CDR1 and CDR2 (germline): MNHEY, SVGAGI. CDR3 loop: CASRQSYPYEQYF. For the CDR3, the DNA is TGTGCCAGCAGACAAAGTTATCCTTACGAGCAGTACTTC.

J is TRBJ1-5 and V is TRBV19, with 9 bases fitting TRBD1. Germline loops: CDR1 LNHDA, CDR2 SQIVND (reference sequence). After removal of 2 bases from V and 8 bases from J, the junction contained 7 bases not matched to a gene. This CDR3 contains 15 residues. The CDR3 region is CASSINGQGNEPQHF. In DNA, the CDR3 is TGTGCCAGTAGTATAAATGGACAGGGGAACGAGCCCCAGCATTTT.

The J gene is TRBJ2-7, the V gene TRBV19, with D perhaps TRBD1 (5 bases). The CDR3 contains 14 residues. Trimming took off 1 base at V and 5 bases at J, with 12 bases between the two ends. Germline V gives CDR1 LNHDA, CDR2 SQIVND (reference sequence). In DNA, the CDR3 is TGTGCCAGTAGTATAGGGCAGGGTTTCCACGAGCAGTACTTC. Translation gives CASSIGQGFHEQYF. The variable domain in full, completed from reference TRBV19 and TRBJ2-7, reads DGGITQSPKYLFRKEGQNVTLSCEQNLNHDAMYWYRQDPGQGLRLIYYSQIVNDFQKGDIAEGYSVSREKKESFPLTVTSAQKNPTAFYLCASSIGQGFHEQYFGPGTRLTVT.

The chain carries TRBV6-5 and TRBJ2-7; 9 bases fit TRBD1. This CDR3 comprises 14 residues. After removal of 6 bases from V and 6 bases from J, the junction contained 9 bases not matched to a gene. CDR1 and CDR2 from the germline V gene are MNHEY and SVGAGI. Here the CDR3 DNA reads TGTGCCAGCAGCCGAACGACACAGGGGGCCGAGCAGTACTTC. Amino acids: CASSRTTQGAEQYF.

V usage is TRBV5-1 and J usage is TRBJ1-1; a possible D gene is TRBD1 (5 bases). Trimming removed 5 bases at V and 4 bases at J, with 12 bases between. Germline CDR1 SGHRS, CDR2 YFSETQ. CDR3 length: 13 residues. The CDR3 bases are TGCGCCAGCAGGGGGGGTGGGAGCACTGAAGCTTTCTTT. Translation gives CASRGGGSTEAFF.

The chain carries TRBV6-5 and TRBJ1-6; D is perhaps TRBD1 (5 bases). The CDR3 has 14 residues. Germline CDR1 reads MNHEY; CDR2 reads SVGAGI. Trimming left V 5 bases short and J 10 bases short, with 15 bases between. The CDR3 protein is CASSVVQGGSPLHF. Here the CDR3 DNA reads TGTGCCAGCAGTGTGGTTCAGGGAGGGTCACCCCTCCACTTT.

The chain combines TRBV2 with TRBJ2-2; tentative D call: TRBD2 (5 bases). V was cut by 4 bases and J by 7 bases, with 13 bases left in between. There are 14 residues in the CDR3. Germline values: CDR1 SNHLY, CDR2 FYNNEI. The CDR3 reads CASSVQRADGELFF. DNA of the CDR3: TGTGCCAGCAGTGTTCAGAGGGCGGACGGGGAGCTGTTTTTT.

V usage is TRBV4-3 and J usage is TRBJ1-1, with 7 bases fitting TRBD1. Germline V gene sequence: CDR1 LGHNA, CDR2 YSLEER. Trimming removed 0 bases from V and 10 bases from J; junction bases left unmatched: 5. The CDR3 totals 13 residues. The CDR3 sequence: CASSQDMAGGAFF. CDR3 bases: TGCGCCAGCAGCCAAGACATGGCAGGGGGAGCTTTCTTT.

The rearrangement links TRBV6-6 to TRBJ2-3, with 9 nucleotides matching TRBD1. Germline V gene lookup returns CDR1 MNHNY and CDR2 SVGAGI (reference sequence). CDR3 length: 16 amino acids. The ends lost 4 bases at V and 2 bases at J; junction bases unmatched: 7. Written as DNA, the CDR3 is TGTGCCAGCAGTTCACGGACAGGGGAAGACACAGATACGCAGTATTTT. Translated: CASSSRTGEDTDTQYF.

V and J are TRBV29-1 and TRBJ2-1; 9 bases align to TRBD2. Germline V CDR1 and CDR2: SQVTM, ANQGSEA. Germline trimming cut 1 base from V and 3 bases from J; bases unmatched to any gene: 7. The CDR3 length is 16 residues. CDR3 region: CSVEVGSSGVYNEQFF. CDR3 sequence (DNA): TGCAGCGTTGAAGTGGGATCTAGCGGGGTCTACAATGAGCAGTTCTTC.

This sequence joins TRBV5-1 and TRBJ2-5; D possibly corresponds to TRBD1 (6 bases). Germline V gene sequence: CDR1 SGHRS, CDR2 YFSETQ. This CDR3 has 14 amino acids. Trimming stripped 2 bases from V and 2 bases from J, with 10 bases between. CDR3 residues: CASSLGTKQETQYF. The CDR3 nucleotides are TGCGCCAGCAGCTTAGGGACAAAACAAGAGACCCAGTACTTC.

The chain has TRBV5-1 and TRBJ2-3, with TRBD1 as a possible D gene (5 bases). The CDR3 consists of 13 residues. V gave up 2 bases and J gave up 7 bases, with 11 bases separating them. The germline gives CDR1 SGHRS, CDR2 YFSETQ. This CDR3 reads CASSFQGLHTQYF. DNA of the CDR3: TGCGCCAGCAGCTTTCAGGGTTTACATACGCAGTATTTT.